This T cell receptor beta chain was identified in a study of spatial heterogeneity in lung cancer. This clonotype was picked up many times. Time point defined: sample taken at primary tumor resection. The CDR3 has 17 amino acids. The junction had 10 bases not matched to a gene; V was cut back by 6 bases and J by 2 bases. Germline V lookup: CDR1 SNHLY, CDR2 FYNNEI. TCRdb redid the calling of the 5' RACE reads with MiXCR, one entry per CDR3 protein. The data show some 38,000 distinct CDR3 sequences, with roughly 3% seen just once and about 34% held by the top ten. This TCR was sampled from a male donor with early-stage non-small cell lung cancer. The V call is TRBV2, the J call TRBJ2-5; 12 bases match TRBD2. The sample consisted of normal lung tissue next to the tumor, taken at surgery. The CDR3 DNA follows: TGTGCCAGCAGGAGACTAGCGGGAGTAGTAGGGCAAGAGACCCAGTACTTC. Amino acid sequence: CASRRLAGVVGQETQYF.